The entry below describes one TCR beta chain. There is no known antigen for this receptor. Per-nucleotide qualities are absent, and no much larger clonotype sits a single base away. The data stem from a study of OX40 agonist ivuxolimab in advanced cancers. Describing the broader study: Ivuxolimab was an agonistic, fully human IgG2 monoclonal antibody directed against OX40 (CD134), a costimulatory receptor. Intravenous ivuxolimab was administered to patients every 2 weeks at six dose levels: 0.01, 0.1, 0.3, 1.5, 3 and 10 mg/kg. Of the approximately 50 patients in dose escalation, about 20 had hepatocellular carcinoma, roughly 15 had melanoma, 9 had renal cell carcinoma and 9 had head and neck cancer. In the dose-escalation cohort, 75% to 85% of patients were male, and the mean age was approximately 60 years with a range of roughly 23 to 79. Patients were allowed to have had prior anti-PD-1, anti-PD-L1 or anti-CTLA-4 therapy, and more than 35% of the dose-escalation patients had been treated with checkpoint inhibitors. Partial responses were achieved by three dose-escalation patients, of whom one had hepatocellular carcinoma and two had cutaneous melanoma. The purpose of peripheral TCRbeta sequencing was to test whether ivuxolimab changed TCR sequence diversity and led to clonal T-cell expansion. The paper covers the monotherapy dose-escalation part of the phase I ivuxolimab trial, which included N of about 56 patients.

General conclusions and limits of the study: Which antigens the clonally expanded peripheral T cells were specific for was not determined. Low levels of normalized T-cell clonal expansion were also seen in some patients who did not respond. At doses from 0.1 to 3.0 mg/kg, clonal expansion was seen in both CD4+ and CD8+ blood T cells between baseline and week 6. In the 0.1-3.0 mg/kg groups, partial responders had among the lowest normalized peripheral clonal expansion, particularly in CD8+ T cells. After ivuxolimab, more expanded clones were found on average in CD8+ T cells than in CD4+ T cells.

The trial excluded patients who had a history of autoimmune disease or who were on systemic immunosuppression. In every dose cohort, peripheral blood was drawn for TCR sequencing at baseline, cycle 4 day 1, and cycle 7 day 1. Samples came from an open-label, multicenter, first-in-human phase I dose-escalation trial of ivuxolimab. Adults with locally advanced or metastatic melanoma, renal cell carcinoma, hepatocellular carcinoma or head and neck squamous cell carcinoma were enrolled in the trial. Before TCR sequencing, CD4+ and CD8+ T cells were separately sorted from peripheral blood. Genomic DNA was extracted from sorted cells for sequencing of the TCRbeta CDR3 region. The immunoSEQ Assay was used for sequencing of TCRbeta CDR3 regions. This immuneACCESS table, as held by TCRdb, lists in-frame sequences with V and J called but not all clones. Of the missing ones, under half trace to an unresolved V gene in checked studies; the others have no known cause. The sample table lists approximately 61,000 clones, approximately 90% of them with a count of one. Of the sample, approximately 20% is held by the ten largest clones.

From the cysteine through the phenylalanine, the CDR3 covers 12 amino acids. Of all the DNA, just the CDR3 is kept, 36 bases in frame from base 1. From a lookup of the germline V gene (reference sequence), CDR1 and CDR2 are PRHDT and FYEKMQ. The junction carries 6 bases between V and J, which are trimmed by 3 bases and 3 bases respectively. The receptor was isolated from an adult with an advanced solid tumor such as melanoma, head and neck, liver or kidney cancer. The chain was built from TRBV13 and TRBJ2-7; tentative D gene TRBD2, with 6 bases matching. The specimen comprised CD4+ or CD8+ T cells sorted from blood, sampled in a trial of the OX40 agonist ivuxolimab. The CDR3 reads as follows: CASSFGGYEQYF. The nucleotide sequence is given as TGTGCCAGCAGCTTCGGGGGCTACGAGCAGTACTTC.